The rows below give T cell receptor beta chains drawn from one sample of a study of blood T cell repertoires in COVID-19. Clones were sequenced by immunoSEQ multiplex PCR, and TCRdb holds only the in-frame ones, with some missing. Of fewer than 600,000 clones listed, approximately 88% are singletons. What was sequenced was PBMCs or T cells enriched from blood (not recorded which). These TCRs come from a woman aged 40 to 55 who had recovered from COVID-19. Both conserved end residues are part of each CDR3. A D gene is named only where the DNA matches it firmly. Rows give clone size only sometimes, using once, few, many, or a class for an expanded clone.

TRBD2 TRBJ2-7 16 - TRBV10-2 TGCGCCAGCAGTGACCCGATGGCGGGGGAACTCTACGAGCAGTACTTC CASSDPMAGELYEQYF
TRBD1 TRBJ2-5 14 - TRBV23-1 TGCGCCAGCACCGACAGGGGCTTACAAGAGACCCAGTACTTC CASTDRGLQETQYF
- TRBJ1-5 15 - TRBV7-9 TGTGCCAGCAGCTTGGCGGACGGACTCAATCAGCCCCAGCATTTT CASSLADGLNQPQHF
TRBD1 TRBJ2-2 15 - TRBV6-5 TGTGCCAGCAGTTACGACAGGGTGGTCGCCGGGGAGCTGTTTTTT CASSYDRVVAGELFF
- TRBJ1-3 14 once TRBV7-9 TGTGCCAGCAGCGCAACAGGGACTGGAAACACCATATATTTT CASSATGTGNTIYF
- TRBJ1-3 16 - TRBV11-2 TGTGCCAGCAGGGAGGATAGGACGTTTTCTGGAAACACCATATATTTT CASREDRTFSGNTIYF
- TRBJ2-7 13 - TRBV6-2/TRBV6-3 TGTGCCAGCAGTTACTCGAGGGGGTACGAGCAGTACTTC CASSYSRGYEQYF
TRBD1 TRBJ1-2 13 - TRBV7-9 TGTGCCAGCAGCCCCTCGGACAGGGACGGCTACACCTTC CASSPSDRDGYTF
- TRBJ2-2 14 - TRBV6-6 TGTGCCAGCAGTTACGGGGCAGCTACCGGGGAGCTGTTTTTT CASSYGAATGELFF
- TRBJ1-1 17 few TRBV30 TGTGCCTGGAGTGTACTATCCAGAAGGGGAATGGAAACTGAAGCTTTCTTT CAWSVLSRRGMETEAFF
TRBD2 TRBJ2-7 15 - TRBV19 TGTGCCAGTAGTACAGGACTAGCGGGAGAGTACGAGCAGTACTTC CASSTGLAGEYEQYF
- TRBJ2-3 15 - TRBV27 TGTGCCAGCAGTTTAACCGCGGGGGCCCCAGATACGCAGTATTTT CASSLTAGAPDTQYF
- TRBJ1-1 12 once TRBV27 TGTGCCAGCAACGAGGGGAACACTGAAGCTTTCTTT CASNEGNTEAFF
- TRBJ1-1 14 - TRBV19 TGTGCCAGTCATGAGAGCAGGGGATCCACTGAAGCTTTCTTT CASHESRGSTEAFF
- TRBJ1-2 14 - TRBV28 TGTGCCAGCAGTTTAGGAGGGTTCGCCTATGGCTACACCTTC CASSLGGFAYGYTF
TRBD1 TRBJ1-6 14 - TRBV11-2 TGTGCCAGCAGCTTTGGACAGGGGGCTTCACCCCTCCACTTT CASSFGQGASPLHF
- TRBJ1-1 13 - TRBV5-5 TGTGCCAGCAGTTTCGCGGGACGTCCTGAAGCTTTCTTT CASSFAGRPEAFF
TRBD1 TRBJ2-1 11 - TRBV6-5 TGTGCCAGCAGCCGTGGACAGGGACAGTTCTTC CASSRGQGQFF